This paragraph reports one TCR beta chain. The sample comes from a study of blood T cell repertoires in COVID-19. About the research overall: Whether acute or convalescent, the COVID-19 samples came from the United States, Italy and Spain.

The table came from immunoSEQ multiplex PCR; TCRdb's copy has only in-frame clones and leaves some out. The table records under 300,000 clones, around four fifths of them present only once. V shed 0 bases and J shed 5 bases, with 11 bases lying between them. The germline gives CDR1 MGHRA, CDR2 YSYEKL. The CDR3 covers 16 residues. This clonotype was sampled from a woman aged 55-70 years with active or convalescent COVID-19. The chain recombines TRBV4-1 with TRBJ1-6; D gene unclear. Sequencing was performed on peripheral blood. CDR3 sequence reads: CASSQDQVGDNSPLHF. CDR3 DNA: TGCGCCAGCAGCCAAGACCAGGTGGGTGATAATTCACCCCTCCACTTT.